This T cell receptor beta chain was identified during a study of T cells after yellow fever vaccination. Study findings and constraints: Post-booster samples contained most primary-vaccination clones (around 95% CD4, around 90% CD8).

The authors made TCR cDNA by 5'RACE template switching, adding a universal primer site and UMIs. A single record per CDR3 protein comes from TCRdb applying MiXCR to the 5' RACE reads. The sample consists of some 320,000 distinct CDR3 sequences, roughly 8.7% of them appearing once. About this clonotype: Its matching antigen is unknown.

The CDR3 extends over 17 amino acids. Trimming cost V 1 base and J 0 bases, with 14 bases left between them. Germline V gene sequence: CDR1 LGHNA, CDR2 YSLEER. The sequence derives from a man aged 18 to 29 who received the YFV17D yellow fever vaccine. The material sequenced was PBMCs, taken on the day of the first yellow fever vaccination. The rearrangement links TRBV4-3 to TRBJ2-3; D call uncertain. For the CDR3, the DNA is TGCGCCAGCAGCCAAGTGGCAGGAAGCTCTAGCACAGATACGCAGTATTTT. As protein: CASSQVAGSSSTDTQYF.